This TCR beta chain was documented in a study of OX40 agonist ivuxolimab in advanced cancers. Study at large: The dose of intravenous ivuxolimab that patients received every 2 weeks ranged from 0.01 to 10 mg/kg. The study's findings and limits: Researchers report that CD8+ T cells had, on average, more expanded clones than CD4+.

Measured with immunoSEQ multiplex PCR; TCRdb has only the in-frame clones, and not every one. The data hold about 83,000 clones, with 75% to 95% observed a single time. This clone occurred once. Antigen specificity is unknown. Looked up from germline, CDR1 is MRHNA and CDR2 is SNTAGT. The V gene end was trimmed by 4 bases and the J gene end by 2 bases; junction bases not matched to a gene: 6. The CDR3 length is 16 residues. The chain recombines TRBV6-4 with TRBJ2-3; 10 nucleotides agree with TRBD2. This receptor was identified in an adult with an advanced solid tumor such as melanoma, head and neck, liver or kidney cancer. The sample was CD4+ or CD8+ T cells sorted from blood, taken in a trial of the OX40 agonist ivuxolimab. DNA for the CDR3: TGTGCCAGCAGTGGGACTAGCGGAACCGCCACAGATACGCAGTATTTT. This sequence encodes CASSGTSGTATDTQYF.